A selection of T cell receptor beta chains follows, all from one sample in a study of vaccination and CD4 T cells after COVID-19. Antigens for these TCRs are unknown. TCRdb passed the PCR reads through MiXCR, listing each CDR3 protein once. The table records 14,000 to 15,000 distinct CDR3 sequences, about half of them present only once. This specimen was cultured CD4+ T cells from blood, taken after SARS-CoV-2 vaccination. These receptor sequences come from a human donor with COVID-19. The CDR3 runs from the conserved cysteine through the conserved F or W. Each record gives: clone size, D gene, V gene, J gene, CDR3 protein, CDR3 DNA. A D gene is named only where the DNA matches it firmly. Rows give clone size only sometimes, using once, few, many, or a class for an expanded clone.

.,TRBD2,TRBV25-1,TRBJ2-3,CASSALAGGTDTQYF,TGTGCCAGCAGTGCTTTAGCGGGGGGGACAGATACGCAGTATTTT
.,.,TRBV20-1,TRBJ2-7,CSATESSYEQYF,TGCAGTGCTACGGAATCTAGCTACGAGCAGTACTTC
.,.,TRBV20-1,TRBJ2-4,CSARDLGAELAKNIQYF,TGCAGTGCTAGAGATCTGGGAGCGGAGCTAGCCAAAAACATTCAGTACTTC
.,.,TRBV7-2,TRBJ2-7,CASSLALGYEQYF,TGTGCCAGCAGCTTAGCGCTCGGTTACGAGCAGTACTTC
few,.,TRBV20-1,TRBJ2-2,CSARDPKSPGTGELFF,TGCAGTGCTAGAGACCCCAAATCCCCGGGCACCGGGGAGCTGTTTTTT
.,.,TRBV4-2,TRBJ1-6,CASSQAPRGSYNSPLHF,TGTGCCAGCAGCCAAGCTCCTCGAGGCTCCTATAATTCACCCCTCCACTTT
.,.,TRBV20-1,TRBJ1-5,CSAREQGKNQPQHF,TGCAGTGCAAGGGAACAGGGAAAAAATCAGCCCCAGCATTTT
.,.,TRBV5-4,TRBJ1-1,CASSRQPPQNTEAFF,TGTGCCAGCAGCCGGCAACCCCCCCAGAACACTGAAGCTTTCTTT
few,.,TRBV20-1,TRBJ1-2,CSARPVSYGYTF,TGCAGTGCTAGGCCCGTTTCTTATGGCTACACCTTC
.,.,TRBV2,TRBJ1-1,CASFTGGNTEAFF,TGTGCCAGCTTTACAGGAGGGAACACTGAAGCTTTCTTT